These 13 T cell receptor beta chains originate from one sample sequenced in a study of regulatory T cells in long-lasting Graves disease. TCR beta libraries were built with iRepertoire HTBI primers and Arm-PCR of CDR3 regions. A single record per CDR3 protein comes from TCRdb applying MiXCR to the multiplex PCR reads. The profile shows about 430,000 distinct CDR3 sequences, 15% of them singletons. Time point: newly diagnosed GD, antithyroid drugs for less than 3 months. The TCR library was made from RNA extracted from PBMCs. These records were also assigned to another study, of T cells in Graves' hyperthyroidism and ophthalmopathy.

Sequences were derived from peripheral blood mononuclear cells (PBMCs), sampled at new diagnosis, from a patient treated with antithyroid drugs. The receptors derive from a woman aged 40 to 50 with Graves disease.

The sample holds many counts of this clonotype. CDR3 in DNA: TGCAGCGCGGGCTTCGGGTCTAATTCACCCCTCCACTTT. It codes for CSAGFGSNSPLHF. This rearrangement joins TRBV29-1 to TRBJ1-6; D not certain. The CDR3 contains 13 residues. Germline loops: CDR1 SQVTM, CDR2 ANQGSEA. Trimming pared 7 bases from V and 6 bases from J, leaving 13 bases between.

This clonotype was observed at least ten times. V gene TRBV27 combines with J gene TRBJ2-1; 8 nucleotides match TRBD2. Trimming took 6 bases from V and 5 from J; bases not matched to a gene: 12. This CDR3 contains 16 residues. Germline CDR1 reads MNHEY; CDR2 reads SMNVEV (reference sequence). The CDR3 DNA reads TGTGCCAGCAGCTCGCTTGGGCTAGCGGGTCACAATGAGCAGTTCTTC. As protein: CASSSLGLAGHNEQFF.

There are many counts of this clonotype. CDR3 bases: TGTGCCAGCAGTTTAAAAGGGTATAACTATGGCTACACCTTC. Its translation: CASSLKGYNYGYTF. This rearrangement joins TRBV28 to TRBJ1-2; D gene uncertain. V lost 2 bases and J lost 1, with 8 bases in between. The CDR3 has 14 amino acids. The germline CDR1 and CDR2 sequences are MDHEN and SYDVKM.

This clonotype was seen a few times. The genes are TRBV10-2 and TRBJ2-1, with D hard to call. Germline V gene lookup returns CDR1 WSHSY and CDR2 SAAADI. This CDR3 spans 11 amino acids. Trimming pared 2 bases from V and 10 bases from J, leaving 6 bases between. Written as DNA, the CDR3 is TGCGCCAGCAGTGAGGGACGCGAGCAGTTCTTC. As protein: CASSEGREQFF.

A remark on this clonotype: This may be a read error: a much more frequent sequence differs by one nucleotide. Here the CDR3 DNA reads TGTGCCAGCAGTTACCACAACCCCGGCACAGATACGCAGTATTTT. Translating gives CASSYHNPGTDTQYF. This chain links TRBV6-5 with TRBJ2-3; D gene uncertain. Looked up from germline, CDR1 is MNHEY and CDR2 is SVGAGI. V lost 2 bases and J lost 1, with 10 bases in between. CDR3 length: 15 amino acids.

This clonotype was observed many times. The chain recombines TRBV19 with TRBJ2-1; D may be TRBD2 (6 bases). The CDR3 runs 15 residues. CDR1 is LNHDA, CDR2 SQIVND, per germline (reference sequence). V was clipped by 1 base and J by 4 bases, with 11 bases between them. CDR3 in DNA: TGTGCCAGTAGTATAGGGGGTAGCGGTTACAATGAGCAGTTCTTC. Its protein is CASSIGGSGYNEQFF.

This clonotype was recorded many times. The V gene is TRBV10-2, the J gene TRBJ1-2; D may be TRBD1 (6 bases). The V gene lost 6 bases and the J gene lost 2 bases, with 16 bases spanning the gap. This CDR3 region has 15 residues. CDR1 and CDR2 from the germline V gene are WSHSY and SAAADI. The CDR3 here is CASRERGARNYGYTF. CDR3 DNA: TGCGCCAGCAGAGAGAGGGGGGCACGGAACTATGGCTACACCTTC.

This clonotype was counted at least ten times. The chain uses TRBV12-3 or TRBV12-4 and TRBJ2-7; 14 bases fit TRBD2. J lost 6 bases, V lost 6 bases, and 10 bases had no gene match. CDR3 length equals 16 residues. DNA of the CDR3: TGTGCCAGCAGCCCAGGGACTAGCGGGAGAACCCGCGAGCAGTACTTC. It translates to CASSPGTSGRTREQYF.

CDR3 protein: CATMGQRLYGNTIYF. CDR3 bases: TGTGCCACTATGGGACAGAGGTTATACGGAAACACCATATATTTT. The chain has TRBV19 and TRBJ1-3, with 7 bases lining up with TRBD1. The germline V gene encodes CDR1 LNHDA and CDR2 SQIVND (reference sequence). Germline trimming cut 10 bases from V and 4 bases from J; bases unmatched to any gene: 13. The length of the CDR3 is 15 residues.

Many counts were recorded for this clonotype. The chain recombines TRBV12-3 or TRBV12-4 with TRBJ2-5; maybe TRBD1 (6 bases). This CDR3 is built from 13 residues. The V gene lost 6 bases and the J gene lost 3 bases, with 11 bases spanning the gap. The CDR3 DNA reads as TGTGCCAGCAGGGGGGACAATGAAGAGACCCAGTACTTC. It codes for CASRGDNEETQYF.

This clonotype was recorded many times. The chain employs TRBV5-4 and TRBJ2-5; D is tentatively TRBD1 or TRBD2 (5 bases each). Germline V gene lookup returns CDR1 SGHNT and CDR2 YYREEE (reference sequence). The CDR3 is 14 amino acids. Trimming took off 4 bases at V and 0 bases at J, with 10 bases between the two ends. The CDR3 loop reads CASSQGTDQETQYF. CDR3 DNA sequence: TGTGCCAGCAGCCAAGGGACGGACCAAGAGACCCAGTACTTC.

Many counts were recorded for this clonotype. The J gene is TRBJ2-7, the V gene TRBV20-1; 9 bases agree with TRBD1. CDR1 DFQATT and CDR2 SNEGSKA come from the germline V gene (reference sequence). The trim removed 3 bases at V and 7 bases at J, leaving 16 bases unmatched. The CDR3 totals 16 residues. In DNA form, the CDR3 reads TGCAGTGCTAGTGGGGTACCGGGACAGGGAACCGGGGAGCAGTACTTC. This codes for CSASGVPGQGTGEQYF.

Many counts were recorded for this clonotype. The chain is built from TRBV7-9 and TRBJ1-1; D may be TRBD1 (5 bases). The CDR3 extends over 16 amino acids. The V and J ends lost 1 base and 1 base respectively, with 13 bases between them. Germline CDR1 and CDR2: SEHNR and FQNEAQ (reference sequence). The DNA of the CDR3 is TGTGCCAGCAGCTTAGGTCTAGGGGTCGAGAACACTGAAGCTTTCTTT. This gives the protein CASSLGLGVENTEAFF.